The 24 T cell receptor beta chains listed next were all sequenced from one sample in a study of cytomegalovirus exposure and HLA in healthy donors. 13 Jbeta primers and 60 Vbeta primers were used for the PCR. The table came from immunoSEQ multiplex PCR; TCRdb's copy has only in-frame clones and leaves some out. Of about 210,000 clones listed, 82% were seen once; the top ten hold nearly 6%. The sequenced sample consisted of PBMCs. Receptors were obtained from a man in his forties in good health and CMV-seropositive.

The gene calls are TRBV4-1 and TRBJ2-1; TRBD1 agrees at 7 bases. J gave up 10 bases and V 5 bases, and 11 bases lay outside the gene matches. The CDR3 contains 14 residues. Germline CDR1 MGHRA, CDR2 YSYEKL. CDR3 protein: CASSSGTAPGEQFF. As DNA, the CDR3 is TGCGCCAGCAGCTCCGGGACAGCCCCAGGGGAGCAGTTCTTC.

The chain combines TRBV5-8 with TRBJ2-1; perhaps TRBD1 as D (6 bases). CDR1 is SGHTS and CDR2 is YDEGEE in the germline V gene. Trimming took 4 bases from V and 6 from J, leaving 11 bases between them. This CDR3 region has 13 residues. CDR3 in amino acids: CASSKDRTNEQFF. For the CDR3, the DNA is TGTGCCAGCAGCAAGGACAGAACCAATGAGCAGTTCTTC.

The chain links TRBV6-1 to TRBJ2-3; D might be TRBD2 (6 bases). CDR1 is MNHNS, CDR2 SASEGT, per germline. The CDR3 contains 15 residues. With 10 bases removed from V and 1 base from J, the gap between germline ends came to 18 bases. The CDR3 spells CAIQRRDAGTDTQYF. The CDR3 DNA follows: TGTGCCATCCAAAGGCGGGACGCTGGCACAGATACGCAGTATTTT.

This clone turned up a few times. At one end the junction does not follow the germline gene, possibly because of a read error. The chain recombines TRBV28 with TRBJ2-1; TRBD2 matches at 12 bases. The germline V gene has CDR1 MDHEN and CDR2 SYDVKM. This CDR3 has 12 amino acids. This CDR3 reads CASSSASGREIF. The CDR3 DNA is TGTGCCAGCAGTTCCGCTAGCGGGAGGGAGATCTTC.

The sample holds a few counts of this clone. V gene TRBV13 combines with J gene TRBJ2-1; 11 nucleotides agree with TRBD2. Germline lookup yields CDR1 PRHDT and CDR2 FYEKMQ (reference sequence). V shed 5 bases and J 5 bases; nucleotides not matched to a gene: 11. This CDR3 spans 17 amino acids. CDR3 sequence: CASSPRGTSGRDNEQFF. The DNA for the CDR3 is TGTGCCAGCAGCCCCCGGGGCACTAGCGGGAGAGACAATGAGCAGTTCTTC.

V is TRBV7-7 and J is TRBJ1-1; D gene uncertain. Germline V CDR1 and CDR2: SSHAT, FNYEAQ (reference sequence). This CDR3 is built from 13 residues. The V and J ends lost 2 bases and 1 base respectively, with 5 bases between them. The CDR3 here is CASSLSENTEAFF. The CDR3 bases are TGTGCCAGCAGCTTATCAGAGAACACTGAAGCTTTCTTT.

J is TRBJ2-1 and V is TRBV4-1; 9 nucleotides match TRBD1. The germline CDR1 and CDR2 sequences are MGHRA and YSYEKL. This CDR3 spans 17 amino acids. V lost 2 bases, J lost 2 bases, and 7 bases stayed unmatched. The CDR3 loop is CASSQSGTGTPYNEQFF. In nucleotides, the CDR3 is TGCGCCAGCAGCCAATCCGGGACAGGGACCCCCTACAATGAGCAGTTCTTC.

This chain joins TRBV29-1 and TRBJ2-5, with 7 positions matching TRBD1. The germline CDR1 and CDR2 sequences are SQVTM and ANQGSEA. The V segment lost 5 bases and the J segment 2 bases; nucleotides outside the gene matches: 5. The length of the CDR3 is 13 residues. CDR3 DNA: TGCAGCGTTCCCAGGGGACAGCAAGAGACCCAGTACTTC. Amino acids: CSVPRGQQETQYF.

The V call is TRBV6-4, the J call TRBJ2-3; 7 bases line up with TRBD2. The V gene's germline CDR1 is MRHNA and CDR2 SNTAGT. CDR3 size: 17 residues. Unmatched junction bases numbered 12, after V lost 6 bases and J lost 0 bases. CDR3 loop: CASRPFAGAGSTDTQYF. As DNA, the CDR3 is TGTGCCAGCAGGCCCTTTGCTGGAGCGGGGAGCACAGATACGCAGTATTTT.

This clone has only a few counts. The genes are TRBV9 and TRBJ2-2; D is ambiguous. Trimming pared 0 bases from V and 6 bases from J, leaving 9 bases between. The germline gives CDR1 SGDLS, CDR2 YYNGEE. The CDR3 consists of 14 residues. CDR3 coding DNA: TGTGCCAGCAGCGTAGCTAGTTCGTCCGGGGAGCTGTTTTTT. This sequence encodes CASSVASSSGELFF.

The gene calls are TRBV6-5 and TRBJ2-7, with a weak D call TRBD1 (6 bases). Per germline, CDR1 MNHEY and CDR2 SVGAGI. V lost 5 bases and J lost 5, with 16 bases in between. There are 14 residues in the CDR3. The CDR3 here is CASSPLQGIHEQYV. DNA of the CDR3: TGTGCCAGCAGTCCATTACAGGGAATCCACGAGCAGTACGTC.

The CDR3 spells CASSDGTGQETQYF. Written as DNA, the CDR3 is TGTGCCAGCAGCGACGGGACAGGCCAAGAGACCCAGTACTTC. V is TRBV2 and J is TRBJ2-5, with 8 bases aligning to TRBD1. Unmatched junction bases numbered 4, after V lost 6 bases and J lost 1 base. Germline CDR1 reads SNHLY; CDR2 reads FYNNEI. The CDR3 runs 14 residues. The full variable domain, in which reference TRBV2 and TRBJ2-5 provide the parts outside the CDR3, is EPEVTQTPSHQVTQMGQEVILRCVPISNHLYFYWYRQILGQKVEFLVSFYNNEISEKSEIFDDQFSVERPDGSNFTLKIRSTKLEDSAMYFCASSDGTGQETQYFGPGTRLLVL.

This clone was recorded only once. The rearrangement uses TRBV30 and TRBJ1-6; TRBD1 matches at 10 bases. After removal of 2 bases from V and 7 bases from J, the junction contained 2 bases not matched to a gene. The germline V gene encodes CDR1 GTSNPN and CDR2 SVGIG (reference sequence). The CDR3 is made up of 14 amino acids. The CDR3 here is CAWSKGQGNSPLHF. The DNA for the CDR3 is TGTGCCTGGAGTAAGGGACAGGGGAATTCACCCCTCCACTTT.

Written as DNA, the CDR3 is TGTGCCAGCAGCCAGGGGTACACCATGAACACTGAAGCTTTCTTT. The encoded protein is CASSQGYTMNTEAFF. The V call is TRBV11-2, the J call TRBJ1-1; D might be TRBD1 (6 bases). CDR1 is SGHAT and CDR2 is FQNNGV in the germline V gene. The CDR3 runs to 15 residues. V lost 5 bases and J lost 0, with 13 bases in between.

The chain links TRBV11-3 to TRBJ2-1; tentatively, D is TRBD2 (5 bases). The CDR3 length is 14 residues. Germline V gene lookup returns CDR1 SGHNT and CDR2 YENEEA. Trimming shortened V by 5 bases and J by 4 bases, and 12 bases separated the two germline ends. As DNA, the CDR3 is TGTGCCAGCAGCCTGGAGGTCCGGTACAATGAGCAGTTCTTC. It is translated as CASSLEVRYNEQFF.

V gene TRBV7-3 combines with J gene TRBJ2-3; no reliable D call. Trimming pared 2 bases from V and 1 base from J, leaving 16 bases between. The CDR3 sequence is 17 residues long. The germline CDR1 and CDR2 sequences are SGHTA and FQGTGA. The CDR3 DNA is TGTGCCAGCAGCTTATTCAACCCCGGCGGAGGCACAGATACGCAGTATTTT. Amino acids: CASSLFNPGGGTDTQYF.

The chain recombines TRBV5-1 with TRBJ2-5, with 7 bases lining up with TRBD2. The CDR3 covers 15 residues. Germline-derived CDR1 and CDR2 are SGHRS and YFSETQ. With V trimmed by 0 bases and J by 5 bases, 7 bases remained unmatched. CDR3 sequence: CASSLVASGTETQYF. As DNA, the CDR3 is TGCGCCAGCAGCTTGGTGGCTAGCGGTACGGAGACCCAGTACTTC. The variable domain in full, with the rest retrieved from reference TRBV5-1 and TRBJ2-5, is KAGVTQTPRYLIKTRGQQVTLSCSPISGHRSVSWYQQTPGQGLQFLFEYFSETQRNKGNFPGRFSGRQFSNSRSEMNVSTLELGDSALYLCASSLVASGTETQYFGPGTRLLVL.

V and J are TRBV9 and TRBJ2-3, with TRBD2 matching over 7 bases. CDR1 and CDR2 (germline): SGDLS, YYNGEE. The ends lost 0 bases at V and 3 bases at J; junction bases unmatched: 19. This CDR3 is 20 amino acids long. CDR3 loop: CASSVVDRDYSGPRTDTQYF. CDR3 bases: TGTGCCAGCAGCGTAGTCGATAGGGATTATAGCGGGCCAAGGACAGATACGCAGTATTTT.

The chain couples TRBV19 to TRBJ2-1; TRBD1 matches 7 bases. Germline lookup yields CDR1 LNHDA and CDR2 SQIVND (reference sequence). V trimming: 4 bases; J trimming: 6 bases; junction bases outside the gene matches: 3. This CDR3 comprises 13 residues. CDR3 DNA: TGTGCCAGTAGTACCGACAGGGCCAATGAGCAGTTCTTC. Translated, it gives CASSTDRANEQFF.

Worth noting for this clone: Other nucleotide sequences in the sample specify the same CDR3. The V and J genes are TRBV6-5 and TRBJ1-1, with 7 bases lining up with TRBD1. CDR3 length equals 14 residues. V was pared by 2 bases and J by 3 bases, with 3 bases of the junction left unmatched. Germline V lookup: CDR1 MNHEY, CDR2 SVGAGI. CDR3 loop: CASSYDRVDTEAFF. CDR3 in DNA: TGTGCCAGCAGTTACGACAGGGTCGACACTGAAGCTTTCTTT.

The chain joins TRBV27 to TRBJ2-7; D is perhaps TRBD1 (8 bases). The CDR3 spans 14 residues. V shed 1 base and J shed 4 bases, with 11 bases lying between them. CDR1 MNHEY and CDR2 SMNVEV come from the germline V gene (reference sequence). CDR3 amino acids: CASSLLQGGYEQYF. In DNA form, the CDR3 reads TGTGCCAGCAGTTTATTACAGGGGGGGTACGAGCAGTACTTC.

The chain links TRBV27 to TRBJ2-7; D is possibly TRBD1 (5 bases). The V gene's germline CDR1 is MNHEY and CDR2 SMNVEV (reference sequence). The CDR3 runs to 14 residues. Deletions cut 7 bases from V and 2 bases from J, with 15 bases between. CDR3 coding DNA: TGTGCCAGCAAGTTGGCCCAGGGCACCTACGAGCAGTACTTC. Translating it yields CASKLAQGTYEQYF.

The CDR3 is CASSVTDSSYNEQFF. CDR3 coding DNA: TGTGCCAGCAGCGTTACGGACAGTTCCTACAATGAGCAGTTCTTC. The chain uses TRBV9 and TRBJ2-1, with D maybe TRBD1 (6 bases). Trimming left V 2 bases short and J 1 base short, with 10 bases between. This CDR3 is built from 15 residues. The germline V gene encodes CDR1 SGDLS and CDR2 YYNGEE.

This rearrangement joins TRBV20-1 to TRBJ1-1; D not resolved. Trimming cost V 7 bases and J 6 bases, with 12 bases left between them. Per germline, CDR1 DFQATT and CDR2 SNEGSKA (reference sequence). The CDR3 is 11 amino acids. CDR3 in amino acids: CSVAREPEAFF. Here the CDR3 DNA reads TGCAGTGTCGCCCGGGAACCTGAAGCTTTCTTT.